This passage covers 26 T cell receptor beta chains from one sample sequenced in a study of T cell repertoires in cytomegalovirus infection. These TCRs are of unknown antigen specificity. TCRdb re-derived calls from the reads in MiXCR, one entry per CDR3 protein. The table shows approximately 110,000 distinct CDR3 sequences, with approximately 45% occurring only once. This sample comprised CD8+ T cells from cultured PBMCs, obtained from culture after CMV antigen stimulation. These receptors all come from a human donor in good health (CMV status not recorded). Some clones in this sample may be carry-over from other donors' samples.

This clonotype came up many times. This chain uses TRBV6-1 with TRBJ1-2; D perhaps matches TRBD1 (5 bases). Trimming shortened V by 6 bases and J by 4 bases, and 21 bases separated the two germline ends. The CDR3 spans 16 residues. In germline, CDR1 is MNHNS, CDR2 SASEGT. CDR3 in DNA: TGTGCCAGCAGCCTCCTAGGGACCCCAGCCCGCTATGGCTACACCTTC. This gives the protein CASSLLGTPARYGYTF.

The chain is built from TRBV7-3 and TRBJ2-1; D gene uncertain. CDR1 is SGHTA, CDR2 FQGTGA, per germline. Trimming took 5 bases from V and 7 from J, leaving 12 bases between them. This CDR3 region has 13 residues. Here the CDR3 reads CASSPPGSNEQFF. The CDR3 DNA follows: TGTGCCAGCAGCCCCCCGGGCAGTAATGAGCAGTTCTTC.

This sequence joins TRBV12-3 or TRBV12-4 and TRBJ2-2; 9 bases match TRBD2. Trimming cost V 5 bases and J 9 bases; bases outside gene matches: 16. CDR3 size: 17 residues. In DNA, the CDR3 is TGTGCCAGCAGTGGATCCGGGACTAGCAGCCACCGGTGGGAGCTGTTTTTT. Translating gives CASSGSGTSSHRWELFF.

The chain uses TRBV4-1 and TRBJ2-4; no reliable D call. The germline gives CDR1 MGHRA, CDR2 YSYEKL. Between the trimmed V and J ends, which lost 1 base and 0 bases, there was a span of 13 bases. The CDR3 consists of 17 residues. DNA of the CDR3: TGCGCCAGCAGCCAAGTTAGTGACTCGCTAGCCAAAAACATTCAGTACTTC. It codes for CASSQVSDSLAKNIQYF.

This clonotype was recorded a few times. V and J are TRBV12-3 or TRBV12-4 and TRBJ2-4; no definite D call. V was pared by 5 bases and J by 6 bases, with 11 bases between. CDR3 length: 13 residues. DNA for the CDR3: TGTGCCAGCAGTCCCATCCAGAGAAACATTCAGTACTTC. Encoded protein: CASSPIQRNIQYF.

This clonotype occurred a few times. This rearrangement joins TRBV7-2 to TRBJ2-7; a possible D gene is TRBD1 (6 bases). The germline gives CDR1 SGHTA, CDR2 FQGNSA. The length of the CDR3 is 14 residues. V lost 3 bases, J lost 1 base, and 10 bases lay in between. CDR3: CASSLTGTSYEQYF. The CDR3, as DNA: TGTGCCAGCAGCTTGACAGGTACTTCCTACGAGCAGTACTTC.

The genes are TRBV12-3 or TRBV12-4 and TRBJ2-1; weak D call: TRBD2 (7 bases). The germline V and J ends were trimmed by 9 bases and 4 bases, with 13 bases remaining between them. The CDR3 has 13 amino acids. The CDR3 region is CASGGGPYNEQFF. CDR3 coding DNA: TGTGCCAGTGGGGGGGGGCCGTACAATGAGCAGTTCTTC.

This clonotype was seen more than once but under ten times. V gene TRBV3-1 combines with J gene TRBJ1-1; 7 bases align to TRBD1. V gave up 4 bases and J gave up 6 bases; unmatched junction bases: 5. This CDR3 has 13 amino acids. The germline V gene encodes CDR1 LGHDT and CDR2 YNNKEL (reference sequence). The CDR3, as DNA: TGTGCCAGCAGCCCCGGGACAGCCCCTGAAGCTTTCTTT. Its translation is CASSPGTAPEAFF.

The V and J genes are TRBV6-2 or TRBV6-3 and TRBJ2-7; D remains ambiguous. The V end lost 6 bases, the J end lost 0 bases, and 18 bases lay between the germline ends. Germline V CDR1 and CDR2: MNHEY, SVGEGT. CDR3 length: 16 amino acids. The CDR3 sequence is CASSYPFGQSSYEQYF. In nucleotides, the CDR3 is TGTGCCAGCAGCTACCCCTTCGGGCAGAGCTCCTACGAGCAGTACTTC.

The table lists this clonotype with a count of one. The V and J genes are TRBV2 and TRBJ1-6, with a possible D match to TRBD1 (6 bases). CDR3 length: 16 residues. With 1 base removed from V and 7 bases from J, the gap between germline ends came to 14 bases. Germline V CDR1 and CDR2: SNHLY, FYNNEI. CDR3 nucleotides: TGTGCCAGCAGTGAAGTAACAGGGAATACCAATTCACCCCTCCACTTT. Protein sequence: CASSEVTGNTNSPLHF.

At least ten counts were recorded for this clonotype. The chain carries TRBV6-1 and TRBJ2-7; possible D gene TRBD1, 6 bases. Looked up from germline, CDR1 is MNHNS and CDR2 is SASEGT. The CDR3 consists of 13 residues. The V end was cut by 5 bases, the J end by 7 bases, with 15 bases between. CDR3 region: CASSSTGSGEQYF. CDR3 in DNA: TGTGCCAGCAGTTCCACAGGGTCTGGGGAGCAGTACTTC.

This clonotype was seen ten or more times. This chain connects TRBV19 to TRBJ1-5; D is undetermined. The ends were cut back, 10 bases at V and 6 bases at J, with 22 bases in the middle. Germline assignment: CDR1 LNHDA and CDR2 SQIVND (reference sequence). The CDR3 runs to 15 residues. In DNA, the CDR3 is TGTGCCATTTCCCCGGGAGGTAGGAGCGGTCAGCCCCAGCATTTT. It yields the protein CAISPGGRSGQPQHF. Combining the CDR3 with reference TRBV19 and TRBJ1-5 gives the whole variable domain DGGITQSPKYLFRKEGQNVTLSCEQNLNHDAMYWYRQDPGQGLRLIYYSQIVNDFQKGDIAEGYSVSREKKESFPLTVTSAQKNPTAFYLCAISPGGRSGQPQHFGDGTRLSIL.

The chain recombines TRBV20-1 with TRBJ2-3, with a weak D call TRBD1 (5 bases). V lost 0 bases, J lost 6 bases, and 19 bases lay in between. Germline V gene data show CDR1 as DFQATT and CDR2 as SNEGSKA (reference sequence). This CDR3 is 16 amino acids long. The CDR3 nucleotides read TGCAGTGCTAGAGATCCCGTCGGACATATCGAGGATACGCAGTATTTT. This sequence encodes CSARDPVGHIEDTQYF.

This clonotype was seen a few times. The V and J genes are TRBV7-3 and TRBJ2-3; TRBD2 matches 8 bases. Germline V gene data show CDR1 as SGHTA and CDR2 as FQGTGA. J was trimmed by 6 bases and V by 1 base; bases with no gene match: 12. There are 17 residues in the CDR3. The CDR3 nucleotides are TGTGCCAGCAGCTTAAAGCCTGGACTAGCACTTTCGGATACGCAGTATTTT. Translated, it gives CASSLKPGLALSDTQYF. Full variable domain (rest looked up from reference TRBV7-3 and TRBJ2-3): GAGVSQTPSNKVTEKGKYVELRCDPISGHTALYWYRQSLGQGPEFLIYFQGTGAADDSGLPNDRFFAVRPEGSVSTLKIQRTERGDSAVYLCASSLKPGLALSDTQYFGPGTRLTVL.

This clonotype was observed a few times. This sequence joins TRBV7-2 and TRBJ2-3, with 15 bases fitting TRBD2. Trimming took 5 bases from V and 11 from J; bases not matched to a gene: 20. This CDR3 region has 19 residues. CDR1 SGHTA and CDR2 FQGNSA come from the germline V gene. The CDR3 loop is CASSPSPHLGLAGGEKQYF. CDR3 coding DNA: TGTGCCAGCAGCCCATCCCCACACCTGGGACTAGCGGGGGGCGAGAAGCAGTATTTT.

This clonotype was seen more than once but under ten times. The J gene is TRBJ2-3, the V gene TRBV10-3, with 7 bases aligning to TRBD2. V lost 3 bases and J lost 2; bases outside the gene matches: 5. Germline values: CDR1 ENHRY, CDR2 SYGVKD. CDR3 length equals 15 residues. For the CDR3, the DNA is TGTGCCATCAGTGATCTGGGGGGGTTCACAGATACGCAGTATTTT. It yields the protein CAISDLGGFTDTQYF.

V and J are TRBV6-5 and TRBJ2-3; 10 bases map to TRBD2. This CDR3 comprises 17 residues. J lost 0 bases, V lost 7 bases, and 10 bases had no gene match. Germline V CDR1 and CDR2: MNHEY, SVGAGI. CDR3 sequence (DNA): TGTGCCAGCAAGGAACTTAGCGGGGGGTCTAGCACAGATACGCAGTATTTT. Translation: CASKELSGGSSTDTQYF.

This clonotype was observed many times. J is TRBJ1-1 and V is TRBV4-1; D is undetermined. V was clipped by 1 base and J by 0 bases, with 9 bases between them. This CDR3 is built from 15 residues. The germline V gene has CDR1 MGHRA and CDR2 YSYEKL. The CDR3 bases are TGCGCCAGCAGCCAAGTCGGACTTATGAACACTGAAGCTTTCTTT. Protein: CASSQVGLMNTEAFF.

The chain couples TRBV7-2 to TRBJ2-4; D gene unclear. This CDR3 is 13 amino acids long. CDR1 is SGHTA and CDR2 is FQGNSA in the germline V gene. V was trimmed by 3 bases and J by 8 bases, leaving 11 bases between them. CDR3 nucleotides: TGTGCCAGCAGCTTCATAGGGATGCACATTCAGTACTTC. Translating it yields CASSFIGMHIQYF.

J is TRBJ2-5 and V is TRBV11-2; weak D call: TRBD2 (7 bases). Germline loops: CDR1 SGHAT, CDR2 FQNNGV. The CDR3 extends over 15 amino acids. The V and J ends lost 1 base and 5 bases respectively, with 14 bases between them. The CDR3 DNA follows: TGTGCCAGCAGCTTAGGGGGGGGGCTTTCTGAGACCCAGTACTTC. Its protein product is CASSLGGGLSETQYF. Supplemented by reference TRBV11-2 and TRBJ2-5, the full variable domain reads EAGVAQSPRYKIIEKRQSVAFWCNPISGHATLYWYQQILGQGPKLLIQFQNNGVVDDSQLPKDRFSAERLKGVDSTLKIQPAKLEDSAVYLCASSLGGGLSETQYFGPGTRLLVL.

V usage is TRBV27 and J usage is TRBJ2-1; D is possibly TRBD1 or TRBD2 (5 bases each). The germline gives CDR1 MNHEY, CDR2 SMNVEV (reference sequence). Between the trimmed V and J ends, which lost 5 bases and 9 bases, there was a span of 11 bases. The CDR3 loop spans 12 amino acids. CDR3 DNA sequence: TGTGCCAGCAGTCCCGGGACGGCTGAGCAGTTCTTC. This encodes CASSPGTAEQFF.

The CDR3 protein is CASSQEDPASSYNEQFF. CDR3 bases: TGTGCCAGCAGCCAAGAAGACCCGGCGAGCTCCTACAATGAGCAGTTCTTC. The chain couples TRBV4-2 to TRBJ2-1; D not certain. V was pared by 0 bases and J by 0 bases, with 12 bases between. This CDR3 is built from 17 residues. Germline V lookup: CDR1 LGHNA, CDR2 YNFKEQ.

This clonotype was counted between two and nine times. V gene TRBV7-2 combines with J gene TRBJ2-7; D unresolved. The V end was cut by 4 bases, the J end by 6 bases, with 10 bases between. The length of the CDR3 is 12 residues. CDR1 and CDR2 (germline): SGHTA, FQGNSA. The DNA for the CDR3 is TGTGCCAGCAGCTCAACCTGGGGCGAGCAGTACTTC. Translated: CASSSTWGEQYF.

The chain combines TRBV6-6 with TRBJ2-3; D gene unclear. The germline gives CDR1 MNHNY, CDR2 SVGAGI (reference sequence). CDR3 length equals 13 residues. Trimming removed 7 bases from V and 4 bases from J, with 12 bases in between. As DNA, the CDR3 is TGTGCCAGCAAGTATCGGATCGCAGATACGCAGTATTTT. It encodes CASKYRIADTQYF.

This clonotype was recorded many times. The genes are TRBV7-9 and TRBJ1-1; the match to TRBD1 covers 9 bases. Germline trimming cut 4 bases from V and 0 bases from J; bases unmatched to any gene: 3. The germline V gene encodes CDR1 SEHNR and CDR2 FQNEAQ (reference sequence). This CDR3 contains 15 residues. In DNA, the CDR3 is TGTGCCAGCAGCTACAACAGGGGGCTGAACACTGAAGCTTTCTTT. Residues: CASSYNRGLNTEAFF.

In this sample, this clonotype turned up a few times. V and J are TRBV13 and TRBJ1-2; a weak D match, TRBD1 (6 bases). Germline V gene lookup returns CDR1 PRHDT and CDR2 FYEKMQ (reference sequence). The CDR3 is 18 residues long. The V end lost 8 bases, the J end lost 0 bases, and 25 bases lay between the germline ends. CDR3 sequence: CASGAYTGSSRSNYGYTF. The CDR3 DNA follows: TGTGCCAGCGGGGCGTACACAGGGTCTTCCCGATCTAACTATGGCTACACCTTC.